Below, 5 T cell receptor beta chains from the same sample are listed, as sequenced in a study of cytomegalovirus exposure and HLA in healthy donors. Amplification used 60 Vbeta primers and 13 Jbeta primers. Using immunoSEQ multiplex PCR, the repertoire was profiled, and TCRdb retains in-frame clones only, with some absent. The sample lists roughly 130,000 clones; about four fifths were seen once. The sequencing input was PBMCs. These receptors came from a human donor in good health.

This rearrangement joins TRBV28 to TRBJ2-1; D gene ambiguous. From germline, CDR1 is MDHEN and CDR2 SYDVKM. CDR3 length: 12 residues. The ends were cut back, 3 bases at V and 9 bases at J, with 9 bases in the middle. This chain's CDR3 is CASSFAVREQFF. DNA for the CDR3: TGTGCCAGCAGTTTCGCAGTTCGTGAGCAGTTCTTC.

The V gene is TRBV28, the J gene TRBJ1-4; D is undetermined. The length of the CDR3 is 17 residues. CDR1 is MDHEN, CDR2 SYDVKM, per germline. V was cut by 2 bases and J by 5 bases, with 18 bases left in between. CDR3 coding DNA: TGTGCCAGCAGTTTAGGCTTTGTGGGCGGGATAAATGAAAAACTGTTTTTT. Translated: CASSLGFVGGINEKLFF. Complete variable domain (other parts from reference TRBV28 and TRBJ1-4): DVKVTQSSRYLVKRTGEKVFLECVQDMDHENMFWYRQDPGLGLRLIYFSYDVKMKEKGDIPEGYSVSREKKERFSLILESASTNQTSMYLCASSLGFVGGINEKLFFGSGTQLSVL.

The sample holds one count of this clone. The chain uses TRBV11-2 and TRBJ2-5; 7 bases align to TRBD1. CDR1 and CDR2 (germline): SGHAT, FQNNGV. The CDR3 is 15 residues long. J gave up 2 bases and V 4 bases, and 7 bases lay outside the gene matches. The CDR3 DNA sequence: TGTGCCAGCAGCTCCCGATCGGGACAGCAAGAGACCCAGTACTTC. Its protein product is CASSSRSGQQETQYF.

This chain links TRBV28 with TRBJ1-1, with D possibly TRBD1 on 5 matching bases. The germline V gene has CDR1 MDHEN and CDR2 SYDVKM. V dropped 4 bases and J dropped 5 bases, with 20 bases sitting between them. The CDR3 loop spans 16 amino acids. The CDR3 sequence: CASSSIGLGRGTEAFF. As DNA, the CDR3 is TGTGCCAGCAGTTCTATCGGTTTGGGACGGGGGACTGAAGCTTTCTTT. The entire variable domain, with the rest obtained from reference TRBV28 and TRBJ1-1, is as follows: DVKVTQSSRYLVKRTGEKVFLECVQDMDHENMFWYRQDPGLGLRLIYFSYDVKMKEKGDIPEGYSVSREKKERFSLILESASTNQTSMYLCASSSIGLGRGTEAFFGQGTRLTVV.

The sample holds a few counts of this clone. The rearrangement links TRBV7-9 to TRBJ2-1; weak D call: TRBD1 (6 bases). CDR3 length: 15 amino acids. CDR1 is SEHNR, CDR2 FQNEAQ, per germline (reference sequence). V was clipped by 3 bases and J by 8 bases, with 17 bases between them. CDR3 DNA sequence: TGTGCCAGCAGCTTGCGGCCAGGGGTCGTTGATGAGCAGTTCTTC. As protein: CASSLRPGVVDEQFF.